The 13 T cell receptor beta chains below were found in one sample sequenced in a study of T cell repertoires in cytomegalovirus infection (dated by TCRdb to about 2019). Reads for this sample came from an Illumina HiSeq 1500. The raw public reads went through TCRdb reprocessing: fastp at Q25, MiXCR clone calling, in-frame beta chains kept. All rows with the same CDR3 protein become a single entry with the most common DNA and genes. The sample includes about 250,000 distinct CDR3 sequences, with approximately 15% observed a single time. The ten largest clones add up to roughly 50% of the sample. Sequencing was carried out using CD8+ T cells from PBMCs. These TCRs come from a human donor in good health (CMV status not recorded). Some clones in this sample may be carry-over from other donors' samples.

This clonotype ranks as medium-sized. The DNA of the CDR3 is TGTGCCAGCAGCTTAGATCCTGTTAGCTCCTACAATGAGCAGTTCTTC. This encodes CASSLDPVSSYNEQFF. The chain uses TRBV11-2 and TRBJ2-1; no clear D gene. The V and J ends lost 0 bases and 0 bases respectively, with 9 bases between them. Germline loops: CDR1 SGHAT, CDR2 FQNNGV. This CDR3 comprises 16 residues. Complete variable domain (other parts from reference TRBV11-2 and TRBJ2-1): EAGVAQSPRYKIIEKRQSVAFWCNPISGHATLYWYQQILGQGPKLLIQFQNNGVVDDSQLPKDRFSAERLKGVDSTLKIQPAKLEDSAVYLCASSLDPVSSYNEQFFGPGTRLTVL.

V usage is TRBV7-9 and J usage is TRBJ1-6; D unclear. Germline CDR1 SEHNR, CDR2 FQNEAQ (reference sequence). CDR3 size: 12 residues. Trimming cost V 4 bases and J 7 bases, with 5 bases left between them. CDR3: CASSSGNSPLHF. DNA of the CDR3: TGTGCCAGCAGCTCCGGGAATTCACCCCTCCACTTT. Using reference TRBV7-9 and TRBJ1-6 for the parts outside the CDR3, the full variable domain is DTGVSQNPRHKITKRGQNVTFRCDPISEHNRLYWYRQTLGQGPEFLTYFQNEAQLEKSRLLSDRFSAERPKGSFSTLEIQRTEQGDSAMYLCASSSGNSPLHFGNGTRLTVT.

This chain uses TRBV6-5 with TRBJ2-7; possibly TRBD1 or TRBD2 for D (6 bases each). Germline assignment: CDR1 MNHEY and CDR2 SVGAGI. The CDR3 sequence is 15 residues long. With 6 bases removed from V and 2 bases from J, the gap between germline ends came to 17 bases. The CDR3 sequence is CASSARGLNPYEQYF. The CDR3 coding sequence is TGTGCCAGCAGCGCCCGGGGGCTTAATCCCTACGAGCAGTACTTC.

The V and J genes are TRBV5-3 and TRBJ1-6; D might be TRBD1 (5 bases). TRBV5-3 belongs to the ORF category, with a function that is uncertain. V dropped 8 bases and J dropped 6 bases, with 15 bases sitting between them. This CDR3 is built from 14 residues. The CDR3 region is CASSPYGTNSPLHF. CDR3 nucleotide sequence: TGTGCCAGCAGCCCCTACGGGACTAATTCACCCCTCCACTTT.

Ten or more counts support this clonotype. The J gene is TRBJ2-5, the V gene TRBV4-1, with no clear D. The CDR3 has 13 residues. V was shortened by 5 bases and J by 3 bases, with 10 bases between the two germline ends. Germline lookup yields CDR1 MGHRA and CDR2 YSYEKL. DNA for the CDR3: TGCGCCAGCAGCTTTCCTCAGGAAGAGACCCAGTACTTC. This sequence encodes CASSFPQEETQYF.

V usage is TRBV27 and J usage is TRBJ2-4; perhaps TRBD1 as D (6 bases). The V gene lost 6 bases and the J gene lost 0 bases, with 21 bases spanning the gap. The CDR3 totals 18 residues. Germline CDR1 MNHEY, CDR2 SMNVEV (reference sequence). CDR3 DNA sequence: TGTGCCAGCAGCCCCGGGACATCGGAAACACTAGCCAAAAACATTCAGTACTTC. Protein: CASSPGTSETLAKNIQYF.

This sequence joins TRBV11-1 and TRBJ1-1; D unclear. V was clipped by 1 base and J by 7 bases, with 7 bases between them. Germline V gene lookup returns CDR1 SGHAT and CDR2 FQDESV (reference sequence). This CDR3 spans 12 amino acids. DNA of the CDR3: TGTGCCAGCAGCTTAGTGCACCGTGAAGCTTTCTTT. It codes for CASSLVHREAFF.

V usage is TRBV29-1 and J usage is TRBJ2-1; D may be TRBD1 (6 bases). Germline V gene data show CDR1 as SQVTM and CDR2 as ANQGSEA. Deletions cut 1 base from V and 2 bases from J, with 15 bases between. The CDR3 is made up of 16 amino acids. In DNA, the CDR3 is TGCAGCGTTGAAGCCCTAGACCGGGACACCTACAATGAGCAGTTCTTC. Its translation: CSVEALDRDTYNEQFF.

For this clonotype: A much larger clone lies one base from this, so it may be a read error. CDR3 protein: CTSSYSPLARGRETQYF. CDR3 sequence (DNA): TGTACCAGCAGTTACTCCCCTTTGGCCAGGGGGCGAGAGACCCAGTACTTC. V is TRBV6-5 and J is TRBJ2-5, with 8 bases that match TRBD1. The length of the CDR3 is 17 residues. Germline CDR1 MNHEY, CDR2 SVGAGI.

This clonotype was recorded many times. The chain couples TRBV4-2 to TRBJ1-5; D remains unclear. This CDR3 comprises 14 residues. Germline V lookup: CDR1 LGHNA, CDR2 YNFKEQ. With 2 bases removed from V and 0 bases from J, the gap between germline ends came to 5 bases. Written as DNA, the CDR3 is TGTGCCAGCAGCCAAATTGATAGCAATCAGCCCCAGCATTTT. Translated: CASSQIDSNQPQHF.

This clonotype appeared many times. This rearrangement joins TRBV7-6 to TRBJ1-4; 7 bases are shared with TRBD1. Germline CDR1 SGHVS, CDR2 FNYEAQ. The CDR3 totals 15 residues. Losses at the gene ends were 5 bases for V and 7 bases for J; bases not matched to a gene: 10. This chain's CDR3 is CASSLLTGLSEKLFF. The CDR3 DNA is TGTGCCAGCAGCCTCTTGACAGGGTTGAGTGAAAAACTGTTTTTT.

The DNA of the CDR3 is TGTGCCAGCAGCTTGCGTCCGATTATCGGGCCCCAGCATTTT. Amino acid sequence: CASSLRPIIGPQHF. The chain combines TRBV5-5 with TRBJ1-5; no firm D call. The germline V gene has CDR1 SGHKS and CDR2 YYEKEE (reference sequence). Trimming shortened V by 1 base and J by 9 bases, and 14 bases separated the two germline ends. This CDR3 is built from 14 residues.

The table lists this clonotype with many counts. This sequence joins TRBV14 and TRBJ1-1; D is uncertain. Trimming shortened V by 0 bases and J by 3 bases, and 14 bases separated the two germline ends. Germline CDR1 reads SGHDN; CDR2 reads FVKESK. This CDR3 is built from 16 residues. The CDR3 loop is CASSQDLFQRYTEAFF. For the CDR3, the DNA is TGTGCCAGCAGCCAAGATCTCTTTCAGCGATACACTGAAGCTTTCTTT. The full variable domain, its missing parts supplied by reference TRBV14 and TRBJ1-1, is EAGVTQFPSHSVIEKGQTVTLRCDPISGHDNLYWYRRVMGKEIKFLLHFVKESKQDESGMPNNRFLAERTGGTYSTLKVQPAELEDSGVYFCASSQDLFQRYTEAFFGQGTRLTVV.